This T cell receptor beta chain was sequenced in a study of Ad26.COV2.S vaccination and SARS-CoV-2 variants. Study-level points and caveats: People who got the vaccine had more spike-specific TCR breadth than people who got placebo.

Sequencing was performed with immunoSEQ multiplex PCR; in TCRdb, only in-frame clones are kept and a portion is missing. The sample consists of roughly 180,000 clones, about 83% of them appearing once. Trimming removed 1 base from V and 5 bases from J, with 9 bases in between. Germline CDR1 and CDR2: MGHRA and YSYEKL. This CDR3 has 13 residues. A note on this clone: Antigen unknown.

The gene calls are TRBV4-1 and TRBJ2-7; tentative D call: TRBD2 (5 bases). Here the sequenced sample was peripheral blood, taken after recovery from COVID-19. This clonotype originated in a human donor who had recovered from COVID-19. Here the CDR3 reads CASSQGAGDEQYF. CDR3 sequence (DNA): TGCGCCAGCAGCCAAGGGGCCGGGGACGAGCAGTACTTC.